The entry below describes one T cell receptor beta chain. It has no known antigen specificity. Base qualities are not at hand, and no much larger clone is one base apart. TCRbeta CDR3 regions were amplified from genomic DNA using the immunoSEQ Assay, a bias-controlled multiplex PCR. The authors processed their data as follows. The number of nucleated cells in each sample was estimated from the amplification of reference gene primers within the assay. To quantify the absolute abundance of each unique TCRbeta CDR3 rearrangement, sequence reads were collapsed and filtered. Productive Simpson clonality was computed per sample as the square root of Simpson's diversity index over productive rearrangements. What TCRdb holds here is the immuneACCESS table cut down to in-frame rearrangements. Part of the clones is not present; checked against another copy, under half of the missing clones reflect an unresolved V gene, and the others are unexplained. V, J and clone size derive from that table, while D and trimming were established from the DNA sequence. This sample comprises roughly 200,000 clones, over 80% of them detected only once. Approximately 30% of the sample is in the top ten clones.

The sample belongs to a study of blood T cell repertoires in COVID-19 (dated by TCRdb to about 2020). Background on the whole study: Collaborator samples came from the United States, Italy and Spain and covered acute and convalescent phases of COVID-19. Nearly every sample came with metadata listing a de-identified subject ID, COVID-19 status, age in years and sex. A freely available public database, intended as a resource for researchers studying the immune response to SARS-CoV-2, is where the repertoires were released. The prospective study material was composed of cDNA or gDNA derived from T cells, B-cell-depleted T cells, or PBMCs. Subjects who had been exposed to COVID-19, were actively infected with it, or had recovered from it provided the deeply sampled blood TCRbeta repertoires that made up the dataset. Where HLA class I and class II types were available, the types were taken from metadata supplied by the sample provider, not from assay-based typing. Samples were obtained from the ongoing ImmuneRACE study (first 160 participants) and from approximately 1,200 subjects provided by 6 global collaborators. The investigation overall reported the following: How much clinical and demographic metadata was included differed by source and by participant, and the metadata was provided uncurated.

Collaborating institutions collected whole blood in K2EDTA tubes following their own protocols. For TCRbeta analysis, collaborators shipped samples as frozen whole blood, isolated PBMCs, or DNA extracted from either of those sample types. V ends up 6 bases short and J 4 bases short, with an unmatched junction base count of 6. Per the germline V gene (reference sequence), LNHDA is the CDR1 and SQIVND is the CDR2. From the cysteine up to the phenylalanine, the CDR3 has a length of 15 residues. Of all the DNA, just the CDR3 is kept, 45 bases in frame from base 1. Source material: peripheral blood. The receptor's source is a man aged 40-49 years with acute or convalescent COVID-19. The V and J genes are TRBV19 and TRBJ2-1; 10 central bases correspond to TRBD2. Here is the DNA: TGTGCCAGTAGAACCATAGCGGGAGGATACAATGAGCAGTTCTTC. It specifies CASRTIAGGYNEQFF.